Sequencing of this T cell receptor beta chain was carried out in a study of shared clonotypes between healthy human individuals (TCRdb year 2020). With respect to the entire study: The cohort included three men and two women between 18 and 49 years of age. Between about 0.94 and 8.9 billion PBMCs per donor were obtained by leukapheresis. Different laboratories and diverse techniques were used to prepare libraries and sequence TCR repertoires, to increase sequencing depth and limit assay-specific biases. For each donor, three plates each were used for CD4 naive and CD4 memory, two plates were used for CD8 naive, and one plate was used for CD8 memory. To estimate repertoire size and how much clonotype sharing occurs between individuals, the study deeply sequenced the blood TCR repertoires of several healthy adults. Results the study describes overall, beyond this receptor: Larger estimated clonotype richness was generally found for naive subsets than for memory subsets. Compared with non-shared clonotypes, clonotypes shared by all four sorted-subset donors had higher generation probabilities. About 4.5% of naive CD4, 3.5% of naive CD8, roughly 2.4% of memory CD4, and more than 0.35% of memory CD8 clonotypes were shared across a few donors. Pairwise subsampling indicated that sequencing depth was expected to affect the degree of clonotype sharing among donors. Only blood was sampled, and tissue TCR repertoires likely differ from those in blood. Because the study included a small number of donors, the genetic and exposure-history diversity represented was limited. Even with the large sequencing depth, rarefaction of the sorted-subset datasets indicated that sequencing was incomplete.

TCR CDR3 regions were amplified from genomic DNA by multiplex PCR using the deep immunoSEQ assay. Extracted genomic DNA from each cell subset was spread evenly across all wells of several immunoSEQ 96-well plates, with each plate serving as a replicate. For sorted subsets, each replicate PCR was loaded with 200 ng genomic DNA, equivalent to approximately 33,000 T cell genomes. Purified libraries were quantified with a Qubit 3.0 fluorometer, sized on a Bioanalyzer 2100, and re-quantified with the KAPA Library Quantification kit. A separate single-read 150-cycle Illumina NextSeq 550 flow cell was used to sequence each immunoSEQ 96-well plate. The authors processed their data as follows. Because only junctional sequences without quality scores were contained in the immunoSEQ output, filtering matching that applied to full-length reads could not be performed. To assign V/J genes and CDR3, sequences were annotated using PyIR, a Python wrapper for IgBLAST v1.9, with IMGT germline references. Any read was removed if the V/J assignment was weak (E-value above 1e-6), the CDR3 was missing, or the read contained stop codons, out-of-frame junctions, or ambiguous translated residues. V3J clonotypes were defined as sequences sharing an identical inferred V gene, J gene, and CDR3 amino acid sequence. Percentage overlap between repertoires was computed as shared unique clonotypes divided by the size of the smaller repertoire. Repertoire richness was assessed with RTK rarefaction, the Chao1 estimator, and Recon v2.1 estimates of unobserved clonotypes. Generation probabilities were computed with OLGA for all TCRbeta clonotypes obtained by the gDNA method from several donors. In TCRdb, the immuneACCESS table is reduced to in-frame sequences with V and J assigned. These tables do not hold every clone; where another copy was compared, an unresolved V gene accounts for under half, and the others remain unexplained. V and J calls and clone size are copied from that table; D and trimming were computed from the DNA. In all, the sample holds around 650,000 clones, and roughly 96% of those were seen once. The ten largest account for approximately 0.12% of the sample.

This clone was detected only a few times. The antigen this receptor binds is unknown. Base qualities are missing; no much larger clone stands one base away. CD8 naive samples were CD45RO-negative cells positively selected for CCR7, giving a CD45RA+CCR7+ population that excluded TemRA cells. The donors were healthy, HIV-negative adults who had no recently reported acute infections or vaccinations. Every donor was a Caucasian adult residing in Nashville, Tennessee, USA. After blood collection by leukapheresis, PBMCs were isolated using Ficoll-Histopaque density gradient centrifugation and then cryopreserved in the vapor phase of liquid nitrogen. Analytical flow cytometry was used to check the purity and quantity of each magnetically sorted T cell population. Genomic DNA was isolated from each sorted fraction and quantified by UV absorbance on a Nanodrop 2000c. Including the terminal cysteine and phenylalanine, the CDR3 comprises 14 residues. The only DNA kept is the CDR3, 42 bases in frame from the first base. V and J are truncated by 2 bases and 6 bases respectively, leaving an intervening sequence of 12 bases. Per the germline V gene, MNHEY is the CDR1 and SVGAGI is the CDR2.

Source material: naive CD8+ T cells sorted from blood. The cell subset or site label for this specimen denotes: CD45RA+CCR7+. This clonotype was sampled from a woman aged 25 to 45 in good health. This chain is built from TRBV6-5 and TRBJ2-3; the D gene lacks a confident call. The nucleotides read TGTGCCAGCAGTTACACCCTCCCTCAGGATACGCAGTATTTT. Its translation reads: CASSYTLPQDTQYF.